The 6 T cell receptor beta chains below come from one sample, sequenced in a study of PD-L1 blockade in urothelial cancer (dated by TCRdb to about 2017). The library was built by means of the immunoSEQ multiplex PCR assay. TCRdb carries this immuneACCESS record with in-frame sequences only. Its versions omit some clonotypes, under half of them owing to an unresolved V gene in the studies checked, with the rest unexplained. The sample profile shows fewer than 45,000 clones; about 80% of them were found once. Jointly, the top ten make up approximately 3.4% of the sample. The specimen was PBMCs, collected around atezolizumab (anti-PD-L1) treatment. The origin of the receptors is an older man with urothelial cancer.

The chain couples TRBV29-1 to TRBJ1-2; 7 bases map to TRBD1. The trim removed 3 bases at V and 7 bases at J, leaving 8 bases unmatched. The CDR3 is 13 amino acids. Germline V gene sequence: CDR1 SQVTM, CDR2 ANQGSEA. CDR3 DNA sequence: TGCAGCGTTGAGGCAGGGGGAGAAGGTGGCTACACCTTC. Protein sequence: CSVEAGGEGGYTF.

This clone occurred once. The chain links TRBV18 to TRBJ2-3, with a possible D match to TRBD1 (6 bases). Per the germline V gene, CDR1 is KGHSH and CDR2 is LQKENI. The CDR3 consists of 15 residues. V dropped 2 bases and J dropped 4 bases, with 13 bases sitting between them. The CDR3 protein is CASSPSRGESDTQYF. The CDR3 bases are TGTGCCAGCTCACCAAGCAGGGGAGAGTCAGATACGCAGTATTTT.

This sequence joins TRBV19 and TRBJ2-7, with a tentative D call TRBD1 (6 bases). Trimming cost V 5 bases and J 4 bases, with 12 bases left between them. Germline V gene sequence: CDR1 LNHDA, CDR2 SQIVND (reference sequence). The CDR3 spans 13 residues. The CDR3 protein is CASSWEGGYEQYF. The CDR3 bases are TGTGCCAGTAGTTGGGAAGGGGGATACGAGCAGTACTTC.

As DNA, the CDR3 is TGTGCCAGCTCAGACAAGCTTGACGAGACCCAGTACTTC. This sequence encodes CASSDKLDETQYF. J is TRBJ2-5 and V is TRBV18, with D uncertain. Germline V gene lookup returns CDR1 KGHSH and CDR2 LQKENI. Trimming took 5 bases from V and 5 from J, leaving 12 bases between them. The length of the CDR3 is 13 residues.

V gene TRBV5-6 combines with J gene TRBJ1-5; D remains unclear. This CDR3 is built from 16 residues. From germline, CDR1 is SGHDT and CDR2 YYEEEE. V was shortened by 0 bases and J by 0 bases, with 10 bases between the two germline ends. This CDR3 is CASSLAPGYSNQPQHF. DNA of the CDR3: TGTGCCAGCAGCTTGGCCCCAGGATATAGCAATCAGCCCCAGCATTTT. Drawing the rest from reference TRBV5-6 and TRBJ1-5, the complete variable domain is DAGVTQSPTHLIKTRGQQVTLRCSPKSGHDTVSWYQQALGQGPQFIFQYYEEEERQRGNFPDRFSGHQFPNYSSELNVNALLLGDSALYLCASSLAPGYSNQPQHFGDGTRLSIL.

V is TRBV5-1 and J is TRBJ2-2, with D possibly being TRBD1 (5 bases). CDR3 size: 14 residues. Trimming left V 4 bases short and J 4 bases short, with 11 bases between. Germline V lookup: CDR1 SGHRS, CDR2 YFSETQ. The CDR3 DNA is TGCGCCAGCAGCAGGGGTTCCGCCACCGGGGAGCTGTTTTTT. This sequence encodes CASSRGSATGELFF. Variable domain in full (rest from reference TRBV5-1 and TRBJ2-2): KAGVTQTPRYLIKTRGQQVTLSCSPISGHRSVSWYQQTPGQGLQFLFEYFSETQRNKGNFPGRFSGRQFSNSRSEMNVSTLELGDSALYLCASSRGSATGELFFGEGSRLTVL.